This T cell receptor (beta chain) comes out of a study of technical replicates of blood from several donors. The data were produced by immunoSEQ multiplex PCR, yet TCRdb's version contains in-frame clones alone and is incomplete. This table holds 84,000 or so clones, approximately 97% found once. Per the germline V gene, CDR1 is GTSNPN and CDR2 is SVGIG (reference sequence). The CDR3 totals 12 residues. Trimming took 1 base from V and 0 from J, leaving 3 bases between them. Sequences were obtained from T cells isolated from PBMCs. The TCR sequence derives from a human donor in good health. This chain uses TRBV30 with TRBJ1-1; D not resolved. The CDR3, as DNA: TGTGCCTGGAGTGATATGAACACTGAAGCTTTCTTT. Residues: CAWSDMNTEAFF.